In this sample, the clone carrying this T cell receptor beta chain turned up once. The antigen remains undetermined. Each replicate PCR on the sorted subsets used approximately 180 ng DNA (around 30,000 T cell genomes). Generated by immunoSEQ multiplex PCR, the TCRdb table keeps only in-frame clones and is missing some. The repertoire includes 500,000 to 550,000 clones, about 96% of them detected once, and 0.05% to 0.07% sits in the top ten. These data belong to a study of shared clonotypes between healthy human individuals. Across the study: Plates per donor: three CD4 naive, three CD4 memory, two CD8 naive, one CD8 memory.

Regarding the study as a whole: Shared clonotypes across all four donors exceeded non-shared ones in generation probability.

The V end was cut by 3 bases, the J end by 4 bases, with 15 bases between. This CDR3 contains 15 residues. The germline V gene has CDR1 SSHAT and CDR2 FNYEAQ (reference sequence). Source material: naive CD4+ T cells sorted from blood. The subset denotes: CD45RA+ positively selected. This rearrangement joins TRBV7-7 to TRBJ2-5, with D possibly matching TRBD1 (8 bases). The sequence was obtained from a young woman in good health. The CDR3 spells CASSFDRGGGETQYF. The DNA of the CDR3 is TGTGCCAGCAGCTTCGACAGGGGCGGGGGAGAGACCCAGTACTTC.